This T cell receptor (beta chain) came from a study of beta chain features in type 1 diabetes. The study, taken as a whole, reports: Among all four CD4+ subsets, Type 1 diabetes patients had TCRB CDR3s that were moderately but significantly shorter. Here, the possible influence of HLA type (on TCRB rearrangement) remained unresolved.

A few counts support this clone. Its target is unknown. The authors reverse transcribed all of the isolated RNA, so sequencing captured expressed TCRB transcripts. This table comes from immunoSEQ multiplex PCR, and its TCRdb copy is limited to in-frame clones, with some not included. The table has 350,000 to 450,000 clones, around an eighth seen once; the top ten hold 0.0095% to 0.011%. The CDR3 loop spans 12 amino acids. With 4 bases removed from V and 3 bases from J, the gap between germline ends came to 9 bases. Germline CDR1 GTSNPN, CDR2 SVGIG (reference sequence). The V and J genes are TRBV30 and TRBJ1-1; TRBD1 is a possible D gene (6 bases). Input material: naive CD4+ T cells from blood. This TCR was sampled from a woman aged 18-30 years with type 1 diabetes. The CDR3: CAWTGVYTEAFF. CDR3 coding DNA: TGTGCCTGGACAGGGGTTTACACTGAAGCTTTCTTT.